This T cell receptor (beta chain) was sequenced during a study of PD-1 blockade in classical Hodgkin lymphoma. The repertoire was sequenced with immunoSEQ multiplex PCR; TCRdb's copy has only in-frame clones and lacks some. The sample shows about 97,000 clones, 80% to 85% of them seen only once. Study-wide results and caveats: Repertoires differed for reasons still undefined, possibly disease activity or prior therapy.

Turning to this clone: Antigen specificity is unknown.

Every patient experienced relapse after autologous stem cell transplantation, and brentuximab vedotin exposure varied. The sample was peripheral blood mononuclear cells (PBMCs), taken at baseline. The receptor comes from a human donor with classical Hodgkin lymphoma.

The chain's CDR3 is CASSQSGTDITNTGELFF. The CDR3 DNA reads TGCGCCAGCAGTCAATCCGGGACTGACATAACCAACACCGGGGAGCTGTTTTTT. The chain carries TRBV23-1 and TRBJ2-2, with D possibly TRBD2 on 6 matching bases. TRBV23-1 is recorded as an ORF, its role being uncertain. The CDR3 contains 18 residues. The V end lost 0 bases, the J end lost 2 bases, and 16 bases lay between the germline ends.